The rows below give T cell receptor beta chains drawn from one sample of a study of technical replicates of blood from a few donors. Some clones are missing from TCRdb's copy, which holds only in-frame ones; the method was immunoSEQ multiplex PCR. The sample has some 85,000 clones; 90% to 95% are singletons. The material sequenced was T cells isolated from PBMCs. The receptors stem from a human donor in good health. The CDR3 runs from the conserved cysteine through the conserved F or W. The order of the fields is D gene, clone size, J gene, V gene, CDR3 DNA, CDR3 protein. The D gene is left open where the match is weak. Not all rows give a size; the values are once, few, many and, for expanded clones, a class.

. . TRBJ1-1 TRBV30 TGTGCCTGGAGCCGGAACACTGAAGCTTTCTTT CAWSRNTEAFF
. . TRBJ1-1 TRBV7-3 TGTGCCAGCAGCCCGAGCGGGGTAGGGAACACTGAAGCTTTCTTT CASSPSGVGNTEAFF
TRBD1 . TRBJ2-1 TRBV6-5 TGTGCCAGCAGTTACGCACCGGGACAGGGGAACAATGAGCAGTTCTTC CASSYAPGQGNNEQFF
TRBD2 . TRBJ2-3 TRBV11-1 TGTGCCAGCAGCCCTGGACTAGCGGGAGGGTACACAGATACGCAGTATTTT CASSPGLAGGYTDTQYF
. . TRBJ1-5 TRBV6-5 TGTGCCAGCAGTTTGTCGGGTCAGGGTAGCAATCAGCCCCAGCATTTT CASSLSGQGSNQPQHF
. . TRBJ2-5 TRBV6-6 TGTGCCAGCAGTTCGGGAAAAATCGAAGAGACCCAGTACTTC CASSSGKIEETQYF
. . TRBJ2-2 TRBV5-1 TGCGCCAGCAGCGGTACAGGGTCAGGCGGGGAGCTGTTTTTT CASSGTGSGGELFF
. . TRBJ2-7 TRBV5-4 TGTGCCAGCAGCTATTCAGGAAACGAGCAGTACTTC CASSYSGNEQYF
. . TRBJ1-3 TRBV28 TGTGCCAGCAGAGAGACGGGGATCAGCTCTGGAAACACCATATATTTT CASRETGISSGNTIYF
TRBD1 . TRBJ2-7 TRBV4-1 TGCGCCAGCAGCCAAGTGTTTTCGGGACAGGGCTCCTACGAGCAGTACTTC CASSQVFSGQGSYEQYF
. . TRBJ2-1 TRBV7-9 TGTGCCAGCAGCTTAGGACCGGGAACCTCGGATGAGCAGTTCTTC CASSLGPGTSDEQFF
. . TRBJ2-7 TRBV19 TGTGCCAGTAGTATTGGGTGGGAGTCCTCCTACGAGCAGTACTTC CASSIGWESSYEQYF
TRBD1 . TRBJ2-2 TRBV7-8 TGTGCCAGCAGCCCGAGGGACAGGGAGAACACCGGGGAGCTGTTTTTT CASSPRDRENTGELFF
. . TRBJ2-3 TRBV7-2 TGTGCCAGCGGGGGCCTTACGCAGTATTTT CASGGLTQYF
TRBD2 . TRBJ2-7 TRBV5-4 TGTGCCAGCAGCTTGAAAGAGGGACTAGCGGGAGTCTACGAGCAGTACTTC CASSLKEGLAGVYEQYF
. . TRBJ2-7 TRBV9 TGTGCCAGCAGCCCCAATCCCGGGACTTACGAGCAGTACTTC CASSPNPGTYEQYF
. . TRBJ2-1 TRBV15 TGTGCCACCAGCAGAGCGGGAGAACATCCCAATGAGCAGTTCTTC CATSRAGEHPNEQFF
. once TRBJ1-1 TRBV6-5 TGTGCCAGCAGAACGGCTAGGAACACTGAAGCTTTCTTT CASRTARNTEAFF
. . TRBJ2-7 TRBV5-4 TGTGCCAGCAGCTTTGGGGTGGGAGTCGAGCAGTACTTC CASSFGVGVEQYF
. . TRBJ2-5 TRBV9 TGTGCCAGCAGCGTAGGTACTGCAACGAGGGAGACCCAGTACTTC CASSVGTATRETQYF
. . TRBJ2-1 TRBV6-5 TGTGCCAGCAGTTACCTACTAGCAAGCACCTACAATGAGCAGTTCTTC CASSYLLASTYNEQFF
TRBD2 . TRBJ2-1 TRBV6-1 TGTGCCAGCAGGGAACATAGCGGGCGAGCAGGGCAGTTCTTC CASREHSGRAGQFF
. . TRBJ2-7 TRBV21-1 TGTGCCAGCAGCACCTGGACAGGGGGTTACGAGCAGTACTTC CASSTWTGGYEQYF
. . TRBJ1-5 TRBV21-1 TGTGCCAGCACGGGGTGCGGCAATCAGCCCCAGCATTTT CASTGCGNQPQHF
. . TRBJ1-3 TRBV18 TGTGCCAGCTCACCACAACGGGTCGCTGGAAACACCATATATTTT CASSPQRVAGNTIYF
TRBD2 . TRBJ2-3 TRBV11-1 TGTGCCAGCAGCTTAGGGGAGGGGAATACGCAGTATTTT CASSLGEGNTQYF
TRBD1 . TRBJ1-1 TRBV2 TGTGCCAGCAGCGATCCGGGACAGGAAGCTTTCTTT CASSDPGQEAFF
. . TRBJ2-1 TRBV5-8 TGTGCCAGCAGCTCTGGACAGCCGAGGGGACAGTTCTTC CASSSGQPRGQFF
TRBD2 . TRBJ2-1 TRBV6-1 TGTGCCAGCAGTGAAGAGGGACTAGCGGGGAACAATGAGCAGTTCTTC CASSEEGLAGNNEQFF
TRBD1 . TRBJ2-3 TRBV2 TGTGCCAGCGGAACTACAGGGGACACAGATACGCAGTATTTT CASGTTGDTDTQYF
. . TRBJ2-7 TRBV5-6 TGTGCCAGCAGCTCGACTAACGAGGTCCCCTACGAGCAGTACTTC CASSSTNEVPYEQYF
TRBD1 . TRBJ1-1 TRBV2 TGTGCCAGCAGTGAAGAGGGGGGACAGGTTACTGAAGCTTTCTTT CASSEEGGQVTEAFF
. . TRBJ1-1 TRBV7-2 TGTGCCAGCAGCTTAAATAGAAACAGTGGCACTGAAGCTTTCTTT CASSLNRNSGTEAFF
TRBD2 . TRBJ2-1 TRBV6-5 TGTGCCAGCAGTTACGTTAGCGGGAGCAATGAGCAGTTCTTC CASSYVSGSNEQFF
TRBD1 . TRBJ2-1 TRBV11-2 TGTGCCAGCAGCCCGGCGCGAGGGGGCAGAGGCAATGAGCAGTTCTTC CASSPARGGRGNEQFF
. . TRBJ1-1 TRBV30 TGTGCCTGGAGTTCCCGTACAGAAGCTTTCTTT CAWSSRTEAFF
. . TRBJ2-3 TRBV27 TGTGCCAGCAGCCCACTCGAGGGACTGTATACAGATACGCAGTATTTT CASSPLEGLYTDTQYF
TRBD1 . TRBJ2-1 TRBV11-2 TGTGCCAGCAGCCTAGATCCCGGGACAGGGGCAAATGAGCAGTTCTTC CASSLDPGTGANEQFF
TRBD1 . TRBJ1-2 TRBV19 TGTGCCAGTACCCGACAGGGGTTGGACTATGGCTACACCTTC CASTRQGLDYGYTF
TRBD1 . TRBJ1-5 TRBV19 TGTGCCAGTACCTCGGACAGGGGGCTCAATCAGCCCCAGCATTTT CASTSDRGLNQPQHF
TRBD1 . TRBJ1-2 TRBV5-4 TGTGCCAGCAGCCGAGACAGGGTTAACTATGGCTACACCTTC CASSRDRVNYGYTF
TRBD1 . TRBJ2-7 TRBV19 TGTGCCAGTAGTTCGGGGGACAGGGGAGGAGTCTACGAGCAGTACTTC CASSSGDRGGVYEQYF
. . TRBJ1-5 TRBV4-2 TGTGCCAGCAGCCAAGATCCCTCCGCGTTCAGGCAGCCCCAGCATTTT CASSQDPSAFRQPQHF
TRBD1 . TRBJ2-7 TRBV4-1 TGCGCCAGCAGCCAAGAAGGGGGCCGCGAGGAGTGGTACGAGCAGTACTTC CASSQEGGREEWYEQYF
. . TRBJ2-5 TRBV18 TGTGCCAGCTCACCTCTCGGACGTCCGGGGGAGACCCAGTACTTC CASSPLGRPGETQYF
TRBD1 . TRBJ1-1 TRBV19 TGTGCCAGTAGTCCCCGGGGGACAGGAGCGGCTTTCTTT CASSPRGTGAAFF
TRBD1 . TRBJ1-2 TRBV5-1 TGCGCCAGCAGCCCGGAGGGACAGTTTGGCTACACCTTC CASSPEGQFGYTF
. . TRBJ1-1 TRBV20-1 TGCAGTGCTGAAGAGAGGGGGGCTTTCTTT CSAEERGAFF
TRBD1 . TRBJ2-1 TRBV6-5 TGTGCCACCGCCTTACAGGGGGAATGGTACAATGAGCAGTTCTTC CATALQGEWYNEQFF
. . TRBJ2-7 TRBV27 TGTGCCACCCAGGGGATGGCCTACGAGCAGTACTTC CATQGMAYEQYF
. . TRBJ1-5 TRBV19 TGTGCCAGTACCGAACAGGGATTAAGCAATCAGCCCCAGCATTTT CASTEQGLSNQPQHF